The clone carrying this T cell receptor (beta chain) has only a few counts. Its antigen is still unknown. These data originate in a study of T cells after yellow fever vaccination. General study points: Abundant clonotypes from the bulk population could contaminate FACS-sorted repertoires.

TCRdb redid the calling of the 5' RACE reads with MiXCR, one entry per CDR3 protein. The sample comprises a few hundred thousand distinct CDR3 sequences, around 16% of which are singletons, and approximately 15% rests with the top ten. V lost 4 bases and J lost 7, with 10 bases in between. The CDR3 is 13 amino acids. Germline assignment: CDR1 SGHAT and CDR2 FQNNGV. The sample in question was PBMCs, obtained about 5 days after the first yellow fever vaccination. The receptor's source is a man aged 18-30 years who received the YFV17D yellow fever vaccine. This chain links TRBV11-2 with TRBJ2-2, with D hard to call. Written as DNA, the CDR3 is TGTGCCAGCAGCTCCCTCTTTATCGGGGAGCTGTTTTTT. Translated: CASSSLFIGELFF.